This TCR beta chain was observed in a study of cytomegalovirus exposure and HLA in healthy donors. Study findings and constraints: High specificity and sensitivity for cytomegalovirus status were reported for the classifier. In a later analysis, a missense DCLRE1C variant was linked to TCR beta V- and J-gene trimming. In vitro assays verified that three CMV-associated chains recognized CMV antigens specifically.

Vbeta (60) and Jbeta (13) primers were used in the PCR. Data came from immunoSEQ multiplex PCR; TCRdb stores just in-frame clones and leaves some out. The sample contains about 120,000 clones, around 66% of which appear only once. This clone occurred a few times. Antigen: not known. This cohort consisted of healthy bone marrow donors. This sequence originates from a man between 18 and 29 years old in good health and CMV-seronegative. Sequences were obtained from PBMCs.

The CDR3 loop is CASSFSGFYGYTF. The DNA of the CDR3 is TGTGCCAGCAGCTTCTCAGGGTTCTATGGCTACACCTTC. This chain links TRBV7-2 with TRBJ1-2, with a tentative D call TRBD1 (5 bases). V lost 3 bases and J lost 4, with 9 bases in between. Germline-derived CDR1 and CDR2 are SGHTA and FQGNSA. The CDR3 consists of 13 residues.